This T cell receptor beta chain emerged from a study of T cell responses to AZD1222 COVID-19 vaccine. Study results and limitations: Repertoire sampling occurred only after the peak T cell response.

Method: immunoSEQ multiplex PCR; TCRdb's copy keeps in-frame clones and lacks some. The sample contains about 140,000 clones, 70% to 90% of which appear only once. Germline V gene sequence: CDR1 SGHRS, CDR2 YFSETQ. The CDR3 sequence is 14 residues long. The V gene end was trimmed by 5 bases and the J gene end by 7 bases; junction bases not matched to a gene: 3. In regard to this clone: The target antigen is unknown.

The sequencing used peripheral blood, collected on day 0 of AZD1222 vaccination. The clonotype was recovered from an adult in good health. The chain combines TRBV5-1 with TRBJ1-4; 12 bases fit TRBD1. The CDR3 DNA is TGCGCCAGCAGTAGGGACAGGGGGCTTGAAAAACTGTTTTTT. This encodes CASSRDRGLEKLFF.